This is a list of T cell receptor beta chains from one sample in a study of radiation and T cells in renal cell carcinoma. Data came from immunoSEQ multiplex PCR; TCRdb stores just in-frame clones and leaves some out. The table has 95,000 to 150,000 clones, roughly 85% seen once. Source: blood, taken from a patient whose treatment included radiotherapy and nephrectomy. These receptors came from an older woman with renal cell carcinoma. CDR3s include the opening cysteine and the closing phenylalanine or tryptophan. A D gene is named only where the DNA matches it firmly. Rows give clone size only sometimes, using once, few, many, or a class for an expanded clone.

D,length,V,size,J,CDR3,DNA
TRBD1,15,TRBV15,.,TRBJ1-1,CATSYTKGQEFEAFF,TGTGCCACCAGCTATACCAAGGGACAGGAATTTGAAGCTTTCTTT
.,12,TRBV21-1,.,TRBJ2-1,CAVRQGHNEQFF,TGTGCCGTCCGACAGGGCCACAATGAGCAGTTCTTC
.,13,TRBV6-5,few,TRBJ1-5,CASSYGGQQPQHF,TGTGCCAGCAGTTACGGAGGGCAACAGCCCCAGCATTTT
TRBD1,16,TRBV7-9,.,TRBJ2-5,CASSSLDRGYGETQYF,TGTGCCAGCAGCTCACTGGACAGGGGGTATGGGGAGACCCAGTACTTC
.,14,TRBV27,.,TRBJ2-1,CASSPGTYTNEQFF,TGTGCCAGCAGTCCGGGGACCTACACTAATGAGCAGTTCTTC
.,12,TRBV10-2,.,TRBJ1-1,CASLGDNTEAFF,TGCGCCAGCCTCGGCGACAACACTGAAGCTTTCTTT
.,11,TRBV7-9,.,TRBJ2-1,CASSPHNEQFF,TGTGCCAGCAGCCCTCACAATGAGCAGTTCTTC
TRBD2,15,TRBV4-1,.,TRBJ2-7,CASSQEGFSGGEQYF,TGCGCCAGCAGCCAAGAGGGATTCTCGGGGGGGGAGCAGTACTTC
.,16,TRBV21-1,.,TRBJ2-1,CASSSPGLAGDNEQFF,TGTGCCAGCAGCAGTCCGGGACTAGCGGGGGACAATGAGCAGTTCTTC
TRBD1,16,TRBV7-9,.,TRBJ1-1,CASSERGQGASTEAFF,TGTGCCAGCAGCGAACGGGGACAGGGGGCGTCGACTGAAGCTTTCTTT
.,16,TRBV5-6,.,TRBJ2-7,CASSSRGGPYSSEQYF,TGTGCCAGCAGCTCCCGTGGAGGGCCATATTCATCCGAGCAGTACTTC
.,15,TRBV6-5,.,TRBJ1-1,CASSWLGGANTEAFF,TGTGCCAGCAGTTGGCTCGGGGGGGCGAACACTGAAGCTTTCTTT
TRBD1,15,TRBV7-2,.,TRBJ1-3,CASSHTGGPGNTIYF,TGTGCCAGCAGCCATACAGGGGGCCCTGGAAACACCATATATTTT
.,15,TRBV7-9,.,TRBJ2-7,CASSLEAAFSYEQYF,TGTGCCAGCAGCTTAGAGGCAGCCTTCTCCTACGAGCAGTACTTC
TRBD1,16,TRBV30,.,TRBJ1-3,CAWSPTGAYSGNTIYF,TGTGCCTGGAGTCCTACAGGGGCGTACTCTGGAAACACCATATATTTT
.,14,TRBV11-2,.,TRBJ2-1,CASSFRGPNNEQFF,TGTGCCAGCAGCTTCCGGGGGCCAAACAATGAGCAGTTCTTC
TRBD1,15,TRBV5-1,.,TRBJ2-7,CASSLADRGGYEQYF,TGCGCCAGCAGCTTGGCCGACAGGGGAGGATACGAGCAGTACTTC
.,16,TRBV6-5,few,TRBJ1-1,CASSYFVGLGNTEAFF,TGTGCCAGCAGTTATTTTGTGGGACTCGGGAACACTGAAGCTTTCTTT
.,16,TRBV6-5,.,TRBJ2-6,CASSYSVAPGANVLTF,TGTGCCAGCAGTTACTCAGTAGCACCCGGGGCCAACGTCCTGACTTTC
.,15,TRBV7-2,.,TRBJ2-1,CASSLTYGSYNEQFF,TGTGCCAGCAGCCTGACCTACGGGTCCTACAATGAGCAGTTCTTC
.,15,TRBV5-6,.,TRBJ1-2,CASSLVVVSNDGYTF,TGTGCCAGCAGCTTGGTGGTGGTATCGAACGATGGCTACACCTTC
.,16,TRBV6-5,.,TRBJ1-2,CASSYSREADNYGYTF,TGTGCCAGCAGTTACTCCAGGGAGGCGGATAACTATGGCTACACCTTC
.,15,TRBV7-8,.,TRBJ2-3,CASSQDRGSTDTQYF,TGTGCCAGCAGCCAGGATAGGGGGAGCACAGATACGCAGTATTTT
.,15,TRBV7-9,.,TRBJ1-3,CASSQGGGSGNTIYF,TGTGCCAGCAGCCAGGGCGGGGGCTCTGGAAACACCATATATTTT
TRBD2,18,TRBV4-1,once,TRBJ2-2,CASSQVGPSGGPTGELFF,TGCGCCAGCAGCCAAGTAGGTCCTAGCGGGGGACCCACCGGGGAGCTGTTTTTT
.,13,TRBV28,.,TRBJ2-7,CASRFRGTYEQYF,TGTGCCAGCAGATTTCGAGGGACCTACGAGCAGTACTTC
.,15,TRBV14,.,TRBJ1-1,CASSRQTDLNTEAFF,TGTGCCAGCAGCCGACAGACGGACCTTAACACTGAAGCTTTCTTT
TRBD1,16,TRBV28,.,TRBJ2-1,CASSRQGAASYNEQFF,TGTGCCAGCAGCCGACAGGGGGCGGCATCCTACAATGAGCAGTTCTTC
.,14,TRBV18,.,TRBJ1-1,CASSPRSGDTEAFF,TGTGCCAGCTCACCCAGATCGGGGGACACTGAAGCTTTCTTT
TRBD1,17,TRBV28,once,TRBJ1-5,CASSLISQGALNQPQHF,TGTGCCAGCAGTTTGATATCACAGGGGGCCCTTAATCAGCCCCAGCATTTT
.,13,TRBV6-5,.,TRBJ1-6,CASSYIGGSPLHF,TGTGCCAGCAGTTATATCGGGGGTTCACCCCTCCACTTT
.,14,TRBV27,few,TRBJ2-7,CASSLSQGSYEQYF,TGTGCCAGCAGTTTATCACAGGGAAGCTACGAGCAGTACTTC
TRBD2,15,TRBV5-1,once,TRBJ2-1,CASSLALAGVVGQFF,TGCGCCAGCAGCTTGGCCCTAGCGGGAGTGGTGGGTCAGTTCTTC
TRBD1,13,TRBV30,.,TRBJ2-7,CAWSRDRDYEQYF,TGTGCCTGGAGTCGGGACAGGGACTACGAGCAGTACTTC
TRBD1,16,TRBV28,.,TRBJ2-5,CASSASGTVIEETQYF,TGTGCCAGCAGTGCCTCCGGGACAGTGATCGAAGAGACCCAGTACTTC
.,19,TRBV5-1,.,TRBJ2-7,CASSLPFTAIGLKSYEQYF,TGCGCCAGCAGCCTCCCATTCACAGCGATCGGATTGAAATCCTACGAGCAGTACTTC
.,13,TRBV30,.,TRBJ1-2,CAWSVTGEGGYTF,TGTGCCTGGAGTGTTACCGGGGAAGGGGGCTACACCTTC
.,16,TRBV5-1,.,TRBJ2-6,CASSLVAISGANVLTF,TGCGCCAGCAGCTTGGTTGCTATCTCTGGGGCCAACGTCCTGACTTTC
.,15,TRBV6-5,.,TRBJ2-5,CASSYSPGVGETQYF,TGTGCCAGCAGTTACTCCCCAGGGGTTGGAGAGACCCAGTACTTC
.,15,TRBV5-1,.,TRBJ2-5,CASSLGQGLGETQYF,TGCGCCAGCAGCTTGGGACAGGGACTGGGAGAGACCCAGTACTTC
.,14,TRBV9,.,TRBJ1-1,CASSKQGSDTEAFF,TGTGCCAGCAGCAAACAGGGCAGTGACACTGAAGCTTTCTTT
.,12,TRBV7-3,.,TRBJ1-2,CASSDWGDGYTF,TGTGCCAGCAGCGATTGGGGGGATGGCTACACCTTC
.,13,TRBV6-5,.,TRBJ2-1,CASSPSSYNEQFF,TGTGCCAGCAGTCCGAGCTCCTACAATGAGCAGTTCTTC
.,13,TRBV7-3,.,TRBJ1-5,CASSLGLDQPQHF,TGTGCCAGCAGCTTAGGACTGGATCAGCCCCAGCATTTT
.,14,TRBV6-5,.,TRBJ2-3,CASRRQTLPDTQYF,TGTGCCAGCAGACGACAGACCCTCCCAGATACGCAGTATTTT
.,15,TRBV7-9,.,TRBJ1-2,CASSFSRGQGNGYIF,TGTGCCAGCAGCTTTAGTAGGGGCCAAGGGAACGGCTACATCTTC
TRBD1,15,TRBV27,few,TRBJ1-1,CASSLSTQGGTEAFF,TGTGCCAGCAGTTTATCGACACAGGGGGGCACTGAAGCTTTCTTT
TRBD2,14,TRBV5-1,once,TRBJ2-1,CASSFSGGVSEQFF,TGCGCCAGCAGCTTTTCGGGGGGAGTGAGTGAGCAGTTCTTC
TRBD1,15,TRBV6-5,.,TRBJ2-1,CASRIGQGTLGEQFF,TGTGCCAGCAGGATAGGACAGGGAACTTTAGGTGAGCAGTTCTTC
.,13,TRBV7-3,few,TRBJ1-1,CASSPGQYTEAFF,TGTGCCAGCAGTCCGGGACAATACACTGAAGCTTTCTTT
.,11,TRBV10-3,.,TRBJ1-1,CAISDLTEAFF,TGTGCCATCAGTGATCTCACTGAAGCTTTCTTT
.,15,TRBV6-4,.,TRBJ1-6,CASSDLSARRSPLHF,TGTGCCAGCAGCGACCTCTCGGCAAGAAGATCACCCCTCCACTTT
.,14,TRBV6-1,.,TRBJ2-7,CASSEGRAHYEQYF,TGTGCCAGCAGTGAAGGGAGGGCCCACTACGAGCAGTACTTC
.,15,TRBV6-5,once,TRBJ1-5,CASSPPGGRNQPQHF,TGTGCCAGCAGTCCACCCGGGGGGAGGAATCAGCCCCAGCATTTT
TRBD1,16,TRBV10-2,.,TRBJ2-7,CASSESYRTGPIGQYF,TGCGCCAGCAGTGAGTCCTACAGGACAGGACCTATCGGGCAGTACTTC
.,13,TRBV28,.,TRBJ1-2,CASRQSLLEGYTF,TGTGCCAGCAGACAGAGCCTTCTGGAAGGCTACACCTTC
.,13,TRBV29-1,once,TRBJ2-7,CSVVGRESYEQYF,TGCAGCGTTGTAGGCAGGGAGTCCTACGAGCAGTACTTC
.,15,TRBV7-9,once,TRBJ2-1,CASSKGRSSYNEQFF,TGTGCCAGCAGCAAGGGACGGAGCTCCTACAATGAGCAGTTCTTC
.,11,TRBV6-5,.,TRBJ1-1,CANGMNTEAFF,TGTGCCAACGGGATGAACACTGAAGCTTTCTTT